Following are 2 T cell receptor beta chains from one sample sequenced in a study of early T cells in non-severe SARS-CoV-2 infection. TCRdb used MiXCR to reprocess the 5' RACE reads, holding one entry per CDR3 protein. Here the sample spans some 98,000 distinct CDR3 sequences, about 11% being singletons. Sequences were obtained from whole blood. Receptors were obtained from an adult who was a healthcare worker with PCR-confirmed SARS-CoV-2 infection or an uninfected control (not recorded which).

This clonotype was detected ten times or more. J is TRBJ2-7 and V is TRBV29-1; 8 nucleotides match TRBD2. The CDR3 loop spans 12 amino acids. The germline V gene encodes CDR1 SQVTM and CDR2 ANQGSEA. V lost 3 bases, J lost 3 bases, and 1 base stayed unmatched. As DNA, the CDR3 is TGCAGCGTTGACCGGGGGGGCTACGAGCAGTACTTC. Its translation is CSVDRGGYEQYF.

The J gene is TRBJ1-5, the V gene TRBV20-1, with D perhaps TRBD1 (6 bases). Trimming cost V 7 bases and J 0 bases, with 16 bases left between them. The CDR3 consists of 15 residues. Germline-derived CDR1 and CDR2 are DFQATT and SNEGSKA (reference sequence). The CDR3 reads CSVKEGEVSNQPQHF. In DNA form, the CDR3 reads TGCAGTGTTAAAGAGGGGGAAGTTAGCAATCAGCCCCAGCATTTT.